The 30 T cell receptor beta chains below all came from one sample that was sequenced in a study of blood T cell repertoires in COVID-19 (dated by TCRdb to 2018 to 2021). Libraries were constructed by the immunoSEQ multiplex PCR assay. Imported from immuneACCESS, the table was reduced by TCRdb to in-frame sequences with V and J called. These copies leave out some clones; in studies compared against another copy, an unresolved V gene accounts for under half, and the cause of the remainder is not known. A total of about 490,000 clones appear in this sample, approximately 85% of them only once. About 3.2% of the sample goes to the ten largest clones. Input material: peripheral blood. These receptors were taken from a human donor in a cohort sampled during active COVID-19.

There are a few counts of this clone. The J gene is TRBJ2-7, the V gene TRBV2, with D maybe TRBD1 (5 bases). The length of the CDR3 is 12 residues. Germline V gene sequence: CDR1 SNHLY, CDR2 FYNNEI. V lost 1 base, J lost 12 bases, and 13 bases lay in between. DNA for the CDR3: TGTGCCAGCAGTGAAGAGGGCAGGGTACGGTACTTC. Its protein is CASSEEGRVRYF.

This clone was observed once. V gene TRBV5-1 combines with J gene TRBJ2-1, with 10 bases that match TRBD2. CDR1 SGHRS and CDR2 YFSETQ come from the germline V gene. V dropped 1 base and J dropped 5; count of bases not matched to a gene: 3. The CDR3 runs 15 residues. This CDR3 is CASSLSGRANNEQFF. DNA of the CDR3: TGCGCCAGCAGCTTGAGCGGGAGGGCCAACAATGAGCAGTTCTTC.

V usage is TRBV6-1 and J usage is TRBJ2-7; D remains ambiguous. The CDR3 runs to 14 residues. V was trimmed by 2 bases and J by 6 bases, leaving 14 bases between them. Per germline, CDR1 MNHNS and CDR2 SASEGT. CDR3 amino acids: CASSEYNYLGEQYF. The CDR3 region has the DNA TGTGCCAGCAGTGAATATAACTACCTTGGCGAGCAGTACTTC.

This rearrangement joins TRBV27 to TRBJ2-7; 9 nucleotides line up with TRBD2. Losses at the gene ends were 5 bases for V and 1 base for J; bases not matched to a gene: 6. The length of the CDR3 is 15 residues. Germline V gives CDR1 MNHEY, CDR2 SMNVEV (reference sequence). This CDR3 reads CASSLSGSNSYEQYF. The CDR3 DNA sequence: TGTGCCAGCAGTCTTAGCGGGAGCAATTCCTACGAGCAGTACTTC.

The chain combines TRBV19 with TRBJ2-7, with 8 bases aligning to TRBD1. The CDR3 extends over 14 amino acids. Germline V CDR1 and CDR2: LNHDA, SQIVND (reference sequence). The V gene end was trimmed by 2 bases and the J gene end by 6 bases; junction bases not matched to a gene: 6. This CDR3 reads CASSIRNRGAEQYF. In DNA form, the CDR3 reads TGTGCCAGTAGTATAAGGAACAGGGGGGCCGAGCAGTACTTC.

This sequence joins TRBV25-1 and TRBJ2-3, with 9 bases identical to TRBD2. The CDR3 covers 16 residues. V dropped 1 base and J dropped 6; count of bases not matched to a gene: 8. CDR1 and CDR2 (germline): MGHDK, SYGVNS. This CDR3 reads CASSEWAGGPVDTQYF. DNA of the CDR3: TGTGCCAGCAGTGAATGGGCGGGAGGGCCAGTCGATACGCAGTATTTT.

The genes are TRBV7-8 and TRBJ1-1, with 7 nucleotides matching TRBD1. Germline CDR1 reads SGHVS; CDR2 reads FQNEAQ. V dropped 6 bases and J dropped 5; count of bases not matched to a gene: 12. CDR3 size: 15 residues. In nucleotides, the CDR3 is TGTGCCAGCAGTCTAAAGTGGACAGGCTATACTGAAGCTTTCTTT. Translation gives CASSLKWTGYTEAFF.

This chain connects TRBV2 to TRBJ1-6; 7 bases line up with TRBD1. This CDR3 has 16 residues. Germline trimming cut 4 bases from V and 7 bases from J; bases unmatched to any gene: 10. Looked up from germline, CDR1 is SNHLY and CDR2 is FYNNEI. As DNA, the CDR3 is TGTGCCAGCAGTGGGGACAGCGGAGGGAGGAATTCACCCCTCCACTTT. Encoded protein: CASSGDSGGRNSPLHF.

The V gene is TRBV5-1, the J gene TRBJ2-1, with D perhaps matching TRBD2 (6 bases). The CDR3 is 20 amino acids. Germline lookup yields CDR1 SGHRS and CDR2 YFSETQ. The V end lost 4 bases, the J end lost 1 base, and 27 bases lay between the germline ends. The CDR3 DNA sequence: TGCGCCAGCAGCCCACGACCGCAATGGGGATTAGCGGATTCCTACAATGAGCAGTTCTTC. Protein product: CASSPRPQWGLADSYNEQFF.

The V gene is TRBV28, the J gene TRBJ1-3; TRBD1 might be the D (6 bases). The CDR3 runs to 15 residues. CDR1 is MDHEN, CDR2 SYDVKM, per germline. V lost 7 bases to trimming and J lost 4 bases, with 17 bases between them. CDR3 residues: CASTLSAGAGNTIYF. The CDR3 region has the DNA TGTGCCAGCACCCTCTCGGCGGGGGCCGGAAACACCATATATTTT.

The chain couples TRBV12-3 or TRBV12-4 to TRBJ1-2; a possible D gene is TRBD1 (6 bases). CDR3 length: 12 residues. Between the trimmed V and J ends, which lost 3 bases and 6 bases, there was a span of 8 bases. Here the CDR3 DNA reads TGTGCCAGCAGTTTTCACAGGGATGGCTACACCTTC. Encoded protein: CASSFHRDGYTF.

This clone was recorded a few times. This chain joins TRBV28 and TRBJ2-5, with TRBD2 identical over 9 bases. The germline gives CDR1 MDHEN, CDR2 SYDVKM. Trimming took 2 bases from V and 2 from J; bases not matched to a gene: 9. The CDR3 has 17 residues. Here the CDR3 DNA reads TGTGCCAGCAGTTTAGGTTTATCTAGCGGGAATCAAGAGACCCAGTACTTC. It yields the protein CASSLGLSSGNQETQYF. Based on the CDR3 plus reference TRBV28 and TRBJ2-5, the full variable domain is DVKVTQSSRYLVKRTGEKVFLECVQDMDHENMFWYRQDPGLGLRLIYFSYDVKMKEKGDIPEGYSVSREKKERFSLILESASTNQTSMYLCASSLGLSSGNQETQYFGPGTRLLVL.

In its sample, this clone was seen once. The chain recombines TRBV5-1 with TRBJ2-3; a possible D gene is TRBD1 (7 bases). Germline V gene data show CDR1 as SGHRS and CDR2 as YFSETQ. The CDR3 totals 15 residues. The V end was cut by 3 bases, the J end by 5 bases, with 16 bases between. DNA for the CDR3: TGCGCCAGCAGCTGGAGGGGGCGAAGTGAAGATACGCAGTATTTT. Its protein product is CASSWRGRSEDTQYF.

This chain links TRBV30 with TRBJ1-2, with a possible D match to TRBD1 (5 bases). This CDR3 comprises 14 residues. Germline V gives CDR1 GTSNPN, CDR2 SVGIG (reference sequence). The V end was cut by 4 bases, the J end by 2 bases, with 14 bases between. The CDR3 reads CAWIRGASNYGYTF. The CDR3 nucleotides read TGTGCCTGGATCCGCGGGGCCTCGAACTATGGCTACACCTTC.

CDR3 in DNA: TGTGCCAGCTCAACGGACAGGGTGGGTCAGCCCCAGCATTTT. Encoded protein: CASSTDRVGQPQHF. The chain couples TRBV18 to TRBJ1-5; 8 bases map to TRBD1. V trimming: 5 bases; J trimming: 6 bases; junction bases outside the gene matches: 6. The germline V gene has CDR1 KGHSH and CDR2 LQKENI. The CDR3 totals 14 residues.

The chain links TRBV3-1 (or the pseudogene TRBV3-2) to TRBJ1-2; D is ambiguous. From germline, CDR1 is LGHDT and CDR2 YNNKEL (reference sequence). The CDR3 spans 15 residues. Trimming took off 5 bases at V and 2 bases at J, with 15 bases between the two ends. The CDR3 loop is CASSSLAAVNYGYTF. The CDR3, as DNA: TGTGCCAGCAGCTCCTTGGCGGCAGTGAACTATGGCTACACCTTC.

The chain uses TRBV11-3 and TRBJ2-2; TRBD1 matches 8 bases. The CDR3 sequence is 15 residues long. V was clipped by 4 bases and J by 5 bases; unmatched bases: 6. Looked up from germline, CDR1 is SGHNT and CDR2 is YENEEA. The CDR3 nucleotides are TGTGCCAGCAGCTCAGGACAGGGAGAAACCGGGGAGCTGTTTTTT. Amino acid sequence: CASSSGQGETGELFF.

V and J are TRBV7-9 and TRBJ1-2; D unresolved. The germline V and J ends were trimmed by 1 base and 8 bases, with 11 bases remaining between them. The CDR3 has 13 amino acids. Germline V CDR1 and CDR2: SEHNR, FQNEAQ (reference sequence). CDR3 region: CASSLEQPWGYTF. DNA for the CDR3: TGTGCCAGCAGCTTAGAACAGCCTTGGGGCTACACCTTC. Full variable domain (remainder filled in from reference TRBV7-9 and TRBJ1-2): DTGVSQNPRHKITKRGQNVTFRCDPISEHNRLYWYRQTLGQGPEFLTYFQNEAQLEKSRLLSDRFSAERPKGSFSTLEIQRTEQGDSAMYLCASSLEQPWGYTFGSGTRLTVV.

About this clone: The same CDR3 is also encoded by other DNA sequences in this sample. This chain uses TRBV28 with TRBJ2-7; TRBD1 might be the D (6 bases). Trimming removed 6 bases from V and 2 bases from J, with 11 bases in between. The germline CDR1 and CDR2 sequences are MDHEN and SYDVKM. The CDR3 is 13 residues long. The CDR3 loop reads CASSSDSPYEQYF. DNA for the CDR3: TGTGCCAGCAGCTCGGACAGTCCCTACGAGCAGTACTTC. The full variable domain, completed using reference TRBV28 and TRBJ2-7, is DVKVTQSSRYLVKRTGEKVFLECVQDMDHENMFWYRQDPGLGLRLIYFSYDVKMKEKGDIPEGYSVSREKKERFSLILESASTNQTSMYLCASSSDSPYEQYFGPGTRLTVT.

V usage is TRBV7-2 and J usage is TRBJ2-3, with TRBD2 matching over 13 bases. The CDR3 runs 17 residues. Germline V CDR1 and CDR2: SGHTA, FQGNSA. V lost 5 bases to trimming and J lost 9 bases; unmatched junction nucleotides: 14. The CDR3 here is CASSPPGLAGPKGTQYF. The DNA for the CDR3 is TGTGCCAGCAGCCCCCCGGGACTAGCGGGACCCAAGGGGACGCAGTATTTT.

V and J are TRBV7-2 and TRBJ2-3; 10 bases are shared with TRBD2. Germline loops: CDR1 SGHTA, CDR2 FQGNSA. Trimming at V came to 1 base and at J to 3 bases, leaving 4 bases not matched to a gene. The CDR3 runs to 16 residues. This CDR3 is CASSLVGTSETDTQYF. CDR3 nucleotides: TGTGCCAGCAGCTTAGTAGGGACTAGCGAGACAGATACGCAGTATTTT.

The CDR3 nucleotides are TGTGCCAGCAGCGTAGCTACTGGGAGGAACTATGGCTACACCTTC. It translates to CASSVATGRNYGYTF. This sequence joins TRBV9 and TRBJ1-2; D is ambiguous. Trimming removed 0 bases at V and 2 bases at J, with 11 bases between. The CDR3 is 15 amino acids. Germline V lookup: CDR1 SGDLS, CDR2 YYNGEE.

This clone appeared once. The gene calls are TRBV4-2 and TRBJ2-7, with TRBD1 matching over 7 bases. This CDR3 region has 14 residues. Germline V gives CDR1 LGHNA, CDR2 YNFKEQ. V lost 4 bases to trimming and J lost 4 bases; unmatched junction nucleotides: 7. The CDR3: CASSLDRARYEQYF. The DNA of the CDR3 is TGTGCCAGCAGCCTTGACAGGGCGCGTTACGAGCAGTACTTC.

DNA of the CDR3: TGTGCCAGCAGTTCGCATACAGGGGAGCGCGGAAACACCATATATTTT. Its translation is CASSSHTGERGNTIYF. The V and J genes are TRBV28 and TRBJ1-3, with 7 nucleotides matching TRBD1. This CDR3 spans 16 amino acids. Losses at the gene ends were 4 bases for V and 4 bases for J; bases not matched to a gene: 10. Germline lookup yields CDR1 MDHEN and CDR2 SYDVKM.

The rearrangement uses TRBV11-1 and TRBJ1-1, with D maybe TRBD1 (5 bases). Trimming took off 5 bases at V and 4 bases at J, with 20 bases between the two ends. The CDR3 spans 16 residues. Germline assignment: CDR1 SGHAT and CDR2 FQDESV (reference sequence). CDR3 nucleotide sequence: TGTGCCAGCAGCCGCATGTTACAGGAGGGAATCACTGAAGCTTTCTTT. Its translation is CASSRMLQEGITEAFF.

This clone occurred a few times. The chain employs TRBV27 and TRBJ2-1; TRBD2 matches at 7 bases. V was clipped by 2 bases and J by 1 base; unmatched bases: 8. Germline assignment: CDR1 MNHEY and CDR2 SMNVEV (reference sequence). The CDR3 runs 17 residues. CDR3 residues: CASSLALGGVSYNEQFF. The CDR3 coding sequence is TGTGCCAGCAGTTTAGCCCTTGGGGGGGTATCCTACAATGAGCAGTTCTTC.

This chain uses TRBV14 with TRBJ1-2; possibly TRBD1 for D (5 bases). Trimming shortened V by 2 bases and J by 5 bases, and 18 bases separated the two germline ends. Germline CDR1 reads SGHDN; CDR2 reads FVKESK. This CDR3 is built from 16 residues. CDR3 in DNA: TGTGCCAGCAGCCAACAGGGTCTAACGGCTGGTTATGGCTACACCTTC. It yields the protein CASSQQGLTAGYGYTF.

This clone was seen a few times. The gene calls are TRBV30 and TRBJ2-1, with 7 nucleotides matching TRBD2. The CDR3 length is 17 residues. The V and J ends lost 0 bases and 7 bases, in that order; junction bases with no gene match: 15. Germline V lookup: CDR1 GTSNPN, CDR2 SVGIG (reference sequence). The CDR3 protein is CAWSVRGLADWRNEQFF. CDR3 DNA: TGTGCCTGGAGTGTACGCGGGCTAGCGGATTGGCGGAATGAGCAGTTCTTC.

The rearrangement links TRBV28 to TRBJ1-2, with 7 positions matching TRBD1. The length of the CDR3 is 15 residues. The V segment lost 6 bases and the J segment 4 bases; nucleotides outside the gene matches: 11. Germline V gene sequence: CDR1 MDHEN, CDR2 SYDVKM. Written as DNA, the CDR3 is TGTGCCAGCAGCCCCAGGACAGGAGTGTCCTATGGCTACACCTTC. Its protein product is CASSPRTGVSYGYTF.

The rearrangement joins TRBV19 to TRBJ1-3; a possible D gene is TRBD1 (5 bases). The length of the CDR3 is 15 residues. Germline V CDR1 and CDR2: LNHDA, SQIVND (reference sequence). With 7 bases removed from V and 0 bases from J, the gap between germline ends came to 13 bases. CDR3 DNA sequence: TGTGCCAGTATTAACGCTGGGGCCTCTGGAAACACCATATATTTT. Encoded protein: CASINAGASGNTIYF.